Given below is one TCR beta chain in context. The CDR3 runs 12 residues. Trimming removed 3 bases at V and 5 bases at J, with 5 bases between. The germline CDR1 and CDR2 sequences are MDHEN and SYDVKM. Under the authors' procedure: For nucleated cells, counts were estimated from reference gene primer amplification. Sequencing was performed with immunoSEQ multiplex PCR; in TCRdb, only in-frame clones are kept and a portion is missing. The V and J calls and clone size were taken over from that table, and D and trimming were inferred from the DNA. This table holds 200,000 to 250,000 clones, 70% to 90% found once. The data stem from a study of blood T cell repertoires in COVID-19. For the study at large: PBMCs, B-cell-depleted T cells, or T cells were the source of the cDNA or gDNA that made up the material.

Participants spanned ages about 18 to 89 years and resided in around 25 US areas. This sequence was found in a woman in her forties or fifties with acute COVID-19. Sequenced sample: PBMCs or T cells enriched from blood (not recorded which). The chain links TRBV28 to TRBJ1-5; D is uncertain. CDR3 coding DNA: TGTGCCAGCAGTTTCTTGTATCAGCCCCAGCATTTT. This encodes CASSFLYQPQHF.